The 9 T cell receptor beta chains in this list originate from one sample, sequenced in a study of blood T cell repertoires in COVID-19. Data came from immunoSEQ multiplex PCR; TCRdb stores just in-frame clones and leaves some out. The repertoire has about 110,000 clones, over 70% of them found once; the top ten carry 0.83%. The source material was peripheral blood. The receptors stem from a woman in her 70s with acute or convalescent COVID-19.

This rearrangement joins TRBV18 to TRBJ1-4; possibly TRBD1 for D (6 bases). Germline V gene sequence: CDR1 KGHSH, CDR2 LQKENI. CDR3 length: 14 amino acids. Trimming shortened V by 3 bases and J by 6 bases, and 11 bases separated the two germline ends. CDR3 bases: TGTGCCAGCTCACCTGGGGGGGCGTATGAAAAACTGTTTTTT. Residues: CASSPGGAYEKLFF.

The rearrangement joins TRBV14 to TRBJ1-2; D is undetermined. Looked up from germline, CDR1 is SGHDN and CDR2 is FVKESK. Trimming took 1 base from V and 8 from J, leaving 11 bases between them. The CDR3 is 13 amino acids. The CDR3 bases are TGTGCCAGCAGCCAAGGCAATGTTCAGGGCTACACCTTC. Residues: CASSQGNVQGYTF.

V gene TRBV2 combines with J gene TRBJ2-7, with 9 bases lining up with TRBD1. CDR1 and CDR2 (germline): SNHLY, FYNNEI. This CDR3 region has 15 residues. Trimming at V came to 2 bases and at J to 2 bases, leaving 4 bases not matched to a gene. CDR3 in amino acids: CASSETGTGTYEQYF. The DNA for the CDR3 is TGTGCCAGCAGTGAAACAGGGACAGGGACCTACGAGCAGTACTTC.

The chain is built from TRBV19 and TRBJ2-2; 9 bases map to TRBD2. The CDR3 runs 14 residues. Germline loops: CDR1 LNHDA, CDR2 SQIVND (reference sequence). V shed 7 bases, J shed 6 bases, and the junction held 6 bases outside the gene matches. CDR3 coding DNA: TGTGCCAGTAAGGTAGCGGGAGAACCCGGGGAGCTGTTTTTT. Protein sequence: CASKVAGEPGELFF.

The J gene is TRBJ2-2, the V gene TRBV21-1; the D call in the table, TRBD2, was not verified against the DNA. TRBV21-1 is a pseudogene segment. CDR3 length: 14 residues. The CDR3 protein is CASSPGGNTGELFF. The CDR3 DNA sequence: TGTGCCAGCAGCCCGGGTGGGAACACCGGGGAGCTGTTTTTT.

As concerns this clone: Other DNA sequences in this specimen translate into the identical CDR3. The chain uses TRBV5-1 and TRBJ2-5; D is unclear. Trimming stripped 0 bases from V and 1 base from J, with 4 bases between. The CDR3 spans 13 residues. In germline, CDR1 is SGHRS, CDR2 YFSETQ. This CDR3 reads CASSLGGQETQYF. DNA of the CDR3: TGCGCCAGCAGCTTGGGAGGCCAAGAGACCCAGTACTTC.

Only one count was recorded for this clone. The chain couples TRBV28 to TRBJ1-4; D unresolved. The V gene's germline CDR1 is MDHEN and CDR2 SYDVKM. Trimming took off 5 bases at V and 3 bases at J, with 13 bases between the two ends. The CDR3 spans 15 residues. The CDR3 nucleotides are TGTGCCAGCAGTCGGAGTTTTTTGGCTAATGAAAAACTGTTTTTT. It codes for CASSRSFLANEKLFF.

This clone was observed a handful of times. This CDR3 is also generated by other DNA sequences in the sample. This chain uses TRBV5-1 with TRBJ1-6; D is uncertain. Germline V gene sequence: CDR1 SGHRS, CDR2 YFSETQ. V gave up 5 bases and J gave up 7 bases, with 13 bases separating them. This CDR3 region has 14 residues. CDR3 protein: CASRREGGNSPLHF. The CDR3 DNA reads as TGCGCCAGCAGGCGCGAGGGAGGCAATTCACCCCTCCACTTT.

The chain links TRBV21-1 to TRBJ1-2. TRBV21-1 is described as a pseudogene. The CDR3 is made up of 12 amino acids. This CDR3 is CASSKDSGGYTF. In DNA form, the CDR3 reads TGTGCCAGCAGCAAAGACAGCGGGGGCTACACCTTC.